Shown below are 21 T cell receptor beta chains from a single sample sequenced in a study of blood T cell repertoires in COVID-19. TCRdb's copy holds only in-frame clones and misses some; the assay was immunoSEQ multiplex PCR. The sample has 80,000 to 100,000 clones, around 87% seen once; the top ten hold 20%. Sequenced material: peripheral blood. These receptors were obtained from a human donor in a cohort sampled during active COVID-19.

This clone was seen a few times. The V call is TRBV6-1, the J call TRBJ1-2, with TRBD1 identical over 9 bases. The CDR3 runs to 15 residues. V shed 3 bases and J 8 bases; nucleotides not matched to a gene: 10. Germline-derived CDR1 and CDR2 are MNHNS and SASEGT. In DNA, the CDR3 is TGTGCCAGCAGTGAGCGGAACTCCGGGACAGGGGGCTACACCTTC. This gives the protein CASSERNSGTGGYTF.

This chain links TRBV11-2 with TRBJ2-7; 11 bases are a match to TRBD2. The CDR3 is made up of 16 amino acids. From germline, CDR1 is SGHAT and CDR2 FQNNGV. Losses at the gene ends were 2 bases for V and 6 bases for J; bases not matched to a gene: 9. The CDR3 loop is CASSLPGLAVSGEQYF. CDR3 bases: TGTGCCAGCAGCTTACCGGGACTAGCGGTTTCTGGCGAGCAGTACTTC.

This chain uses TRBV24-1 with TRBJ2-5; 10 bases align to TRBD1. The CDR3 is 15 residues long. Germline assignment: CDR1 KGHDR and CDR2 SFDVKD. V gave up 3 bases and J gave up 4 bases; unmatched junction bases: 4. DNA for the CDR3: TGTGCCACCAGTGATCTAGGACAGGGGGGAGAGACCCAGTACTTC. Its translation is CATSDLGQGGETQYF.

The V and J genes are TRBV28 and TRBJ2-1; D not resolved. V shed 6 bases and J shed 4 bases, with 19 bases lying between them. CDR3 length: 16 residues. CDR1 is MDHEN and CDR2 is SYDVKM in the germline V gene. Written as DNA, the CDR3 is TGTGCCAGCAGCGGCGTCAGGCCTCCCCCTTACAATGAGCAGTTCTTC. Translated: CASSGVRPPPYNEQFF.

The chain joins TRBV4-1 to TRBJ2-7, with D perhaps matching TRBD2 (5 bases). The CDR3 has 13 amino acids. Germline values: CDR1 MGHRA, CDR2 YSYEKL. With 4 bases removed from V and 2 bases from J, the gap between germline ends came to 9 bases. DNA of the CDR3: TGCGCCAGCAGCCTCCGGGAAGCCTACGAGCAGTACTTC. This encodes CASSLREAYEQYF.

The chain recombines TRBV18 with TRBJ2-2; a possible D gene is TRBD1 (5 bases). The CDR3 sequence is 16 residues long. The germline V and J ends were trimmed by 4 bases and 4 bases, with 16 bases remaining between them. Germline V gene sequence: CDR1 KGHSH, CDR2 LQKENI. The CDR3 is CASSQGLSSSTGELFF. CDR3 DNA sequence: TGTGCCAGCTCACAGGGGTTGAGCTCAAGCACCGGGGAGCTGTTTTTT.

The CDR3 sequence: CASSLGRVSGKNEQYF. In DNA form, the CDR3 reads TGTGCCAGCAGCTTAGGGCGAGTTAGCGGGAAAAACGAGCAGTACTTC. The gene calls are TRBV7-9 and TRBJ2-7, with TRBD2 matching 8 bases. The CDR3 is 16 residues long. Germline assignment: CDR1 SEHNR and CDR2 FQNEAQ (reference sequence). The V segment lost 1 base and the J segment 5 bases; nucleotides outside the gene matches: 10. The full variable domain, in which reference TRBV7-9 and TRBJ2-7 provide the parts outside the CDR3, is DTGVSQNPRHKITKRGQNVTFRCDPISEHNRLYWYRQTLGQGPEFLTYFQNEAQLEKSRLLSDRFSAERPKGSFSTLEIQRTEQGDSAMYLCASSLGRVSGKNEQYFGPGTRLTVT.

The chain recombines TRBV7-3 with TRBJ1-1; weak D call: TRBD1 (5 bases). Germline V gene data show CDR1 as SGHTA and CDR2 as FQGTGA. The CDR3 spans 16 residues. Deletions cut 5 bases from V and 6 bases from J, with 22 bases between. CDR3: CASSPAGGEAGSEAFF. The CDR3, as DNA: TGTGCCAGCAGCCCAGCAGGAGGGGAGGCGGGTTCTGAAGCTTTCTTT.

V gene TRBV18 combines with J gene TRBJ2-6, with TRBD1 identical over 7 bases. CDR3 length: 22 amino acids. With 3 bases clipped from V and 1 base from J, the junction kept 21 bases outside the gene matches. From germline, CDR1 is KGHSH and CDR2 LQKENI. The CDR3 spells CASSPNRGPVACWDSGANVLTF. The DNA for the CDR3 is TGTGCCAGCTCACCCAATAGGGGGCCGGTGGCCTGCTGGGATTCTGGGGCCAACGTCCTGACTTTC.

About this clone: One end of the junction is discordant with germline, which a read error may explain. The V gene is TRBV7-7, the J gene TRBJ2-3; TRBD2 matches at 15 bases. CDR3 size: 16 residues. Germline CDR1 SSHAT, CDR2 FNYEAQ (reference sequence). CDR3 region: CASSEGLAGGTDTQYF. The DNA of the CDR3 is TGTGCTAGCAGCGAAGGACTAGCGGGAGGGACAGATACGCAGTATTTT.

This chain connects TRBV2 to TRBJ1-4; D call uncertain. The CDR3 runs to 13 residues. V gave up 8 bases and J gave up 3 bases, with 10 bases separating them. CDR1 and CDR2 (germline): SNHLY, FYNNEI. CDR3 in amino acids: CASGRSPNEKLFF. The CDR3 DNA reads TGTGCCAGCGGGAGGAGCCCTAATGAAAAACTGTTTTTT.

The chain carries TRBV7-2 and TRBJ2-3; TRBD2 agrees at 9 bases. CDR3 size: 13 residues. The J segment lost 3 bases and the V segment lost 11 bases, leaving 6 bases of the junction unmatched. In germline, CDR1 is SGHTA, CDR2 FQGNSA. The CDR3 spells CAHRGRVTDTQYF. The DNA of the CDR3 is TGTGCCCACCGCGGGAGGGTAACAGATACGCAGTATTTT.

This clone was detected only once. The V and J genes are TRBV7-3 and TRBJ1-6; D remains unclear. With 5 bases removed from V and 0 bases from J, the gap between germline ends came to 8 bases. The CDR3 sequence is 15 residues long. Looked up from germline, CDR1 is SGHTA and CDR2 is FQGTGA. CDR3 DNA sequence: TGTGCCAGCAGCCTAGGGAGCTCCTATAATTCACCCCTCCACTTT. Translation: CASSLGSSYNSPLHF.

The V call is TRBV28, the J call TRBJ1-3; D remains ambiguous. Germline lookup yields CDR1 MDHEN and CDR2 SYDVKM. V lost 10 bases and J 1 base, leaving 11 bases between the germline ends. The CDR3 is 13 amino acids. CDR3 loop: CATADMSGNTIYF. The CDR3 DNA reads TGTGCCACAGCCGACATGTCTGGAAACACCATATATTTT.

CDR3 sequence reads: CASISWGLAGGNEQFF. For the CDR3, the DNA is TGTGCCAGCATCTCCTGGGGACTAGCGGGAGGAAATGAGCAGTTCTTC. The gene calls are TRBV11-2 and TRBJ2-1, with 15 bases fitting TRBD2. V lost 7 bases and J lost 7; bases outside the gene matches: 8. CDR1 and CDR2 (germline): SGHAT, FQNNGV. The CDR3 totals 16 residues.

The chain recombines TRBV9 with TRBJ2-7, with D tentatively TRBD2 (5 bases). The length of the CDR3 is 13 residues. CDR1 is SGDLS and CDR2 is YYNGEE in the germline V gene. V dropped 3 bases and J dropped 6 bases, with 13 bases sitting between them. In nucleotides, the CDR3 is TGTGCCAGCAGCGCCGGTGCCGGACTCGAGCAGTACTTC. Translated: CASSAGAGLEQYF.

The chain combines TRBV28 with TRBJ2-7; 8 positions agree with TRBD2. The length of the CDR3 is 15 residues. Germline CDR1 is MDHEN and CDR2 is SYDVKM. V shed 3 bases, J shed 4 bases, and the junction held 8 bases outside the gene matches. Here the CDR3 reads CASSFSGSPWYEQYF. In DNA form, the CDR3 reads TGTGCCAGCAGTTTCAGCGGGAGCCCATGGTACGAGCAGTACTTC.

The chain carries TRBV3-1 (or the pseudogene TRBV3-2) and TRBJ2-3; 8 bases are a match to TRBD2. Germline V gene sequence: CDR1 LGHDT, CDR2 YNNKEL (reference sequence). Trimming at V came to 4 bases and at J to 0 bases, leaving 3 bases not matched to a gene. The CDR3 covers 15 residues. CDR3 DNA sequence: TGTGCCAGCAGCCCGGGGGGGACTAGCACAGATACGCAGTATTTT. Protein product: CASSPGGTSTDTQYF.

CDR3 sequence reads: CASSYYGVAGSSGANVLTF. CDR3 coding DNA: TGTGCCAGCAGTTACTATGGGGTAGCGGGGAGCTCTGGGGCCAACGTCCTGACTTTC. This chain connects TRBV6-2 or TRBV6-3 to TRBJ2-6, with 8 bases matching TRBD2. With 1 base clipped from V and 0 bases from J, the junction kept 8 bases outside the gene matches. The CDR3 spans 19 residues. CDR1 is MNHEY, CDR2 SVGEGT, per germline.

The rearrangement uses TRBV19 and TRBJ2-7; TRBD1 matches at 9 bases. Germline loops: CDR1 LNHDA, CDR2 SQIVND (reference sequence). The CDR3 is 14 residues long. Trimming at V came to 6 bases and at J to 2 bases, leaving 5 bases not matched to a gene. CDR3 nucleotide sequence: TGTGCCAGTAGACAGGGGGCGAAAACCTACGAGCAGTACTTC. Encoded protein: CASRQGAKTYEQYF.

Points on this clone: Additional DNA sequences in this sample encode the identical CDR3. The chain carries TRBV27 and TRBJ2-3; TRBD2 agrees at 9 bases. After removal of 6 bases from V and 5 bases from J, the junction contained 6 bases not matched to a gene. The CDR3 runs 14 residues. Germline values: CDR1 MNHEY, CDR2 SMNVEV (reference sequence). CDR3: CASSPGLAGDTQYF. As DNA, the CDR3 is TGTGCCAGCAGCCCGGGACTAGCCGGAGATACGCAGTATTTT.